These 22 T cell receptor beta chains originate from one sample sequenced in a study of shared clonotypes between healthy human individuals. Profiling relied on immunoSEQ multiplex PCR, and the TCRdb table lists in-frame clones only, not all of them. The sample has hundreds of thousands of clones, around 95% seen once. Naive CD8 cells lacked CD45RO, underwent positive selection for CCR7 and left out terminally differentiated effector memory CD45RA+ cells. The sequenced sample was naive CD8+ T cells sorted from blood. Source of these receptors: a woman in her twenties or thirties in good health.

The chain employs TRBV27 and TRBJ2-7, with D perhaps matching TRBD1 (6 bases). CDR1 is MNHEY and CDR2 is SMNVEV in the germline V gene (reference sequence). There are 14 residues in the CDR3. V was cut by 5 bases and J by 4 bases, with 15 bases left in between. CDR3 coding DNA: TGTGCCAGCAGTCCGACAGGTACCCTTTACGAGCAGTACTTC. Residues: CASSPTGTLYEQYF.

The CDR3 protein is CASSGVTSRVRGAYEQYF. The DNA of the CDR3 is TGTGCCAGCAGTGGCGTGACTAGTCGGGTGCGAGGAGCCTACGAGCAGTACTTC. The rearrangement uses TRBV2 and TRBJ2-7; the D gene is possibly TRBD2 (6 bases). The V end was cut by 4 bases, the J end by 2 bases, with 24 bases between. The CDR3 totals 18 residues. Germline V gene data show CDR1 as SNHLY and CDR2 as FYNNEI.

The rearrangement links TRBV15 to TRBJ2-7, with D possibly being TRBD1 (6 bases). The CDR3 sequence is 16 residues long. The germline CDR1 and CDR2 sequences are LNHNV and YYDKDF (reference sequence). The V and J ends lost 3 bases and 6 bases respectively, with 21 bases between them. The CDR3 nucleotides are TGTGCCACCAGCAGGGACAGAAGGACCCCTATGGCCGAGCAGTACTTC. It codes for CATSRDRRTPMAEQYF. Drawing the rest from reference TRBV15 and TRBJ2-7, the complete variable domain is DAMVIQNPRYQVTQFGKPVTLSCSQTLNHNVMYWYQQKSSQAPKLLFHYYDKDFNNEADTPDNFQSRRPNTSFCFLDIRSPGLGDTAMYLCATSRDRRTPMAEQYFGPGTRLTVT.

A note on this clone: A read error may account for a junction end that differs from germline. This rearrangement joins TRBV29-1 to TRBJ2-3, with D perhaps given as TRBD1 or TRBD2 (7 bases each). Germline V lookup: CDR1 SQVTM, CDR2 ANQGSEA. The CDR3 sequence is 14 residues long. DNA of the CDR3: TGCAGCGTTGAGCTGGGAGGGGGCACATATACGCAGTATTTT. This sequence encodes CSVELGGGTYTQYF.

The V call is TRBV7-3, the J call TRBJ2-1, with D perhaps TRBD2 (5 bases). V was cut by 2 bases and J by 9 bases, with 8 bases left in between. The CDR3 sequence is 12 residues long. CDR1 is SGHTA and CDR2 is FQGTGA in the germline V gene. The CDR3 region has the DNA TGTGCCAGCAGCTTACCCGCGGGTGAGCAGTTCTTC. This codes for CASSLPAGEQFF.

A few counts support this clone. This rearrangement joins TRBV5-1 to TRBJ1-5, with no clear D. The germline V gene encodes CDR1 SGHRS and CDR2 YFSETQ. V was shortened by 0 bases and J by 3 bases, with 10 bases between the two germline ends. The length of the CDR3 is 15 residues. CDR3 in DNA: TGCGCCAGCAGCTTGGATTTAGGTATCAATCAGCCCCAGCATTTT. Its protein is CASSLDLGINQPQHF.

The chain is built from TRBV7-9 and TRBJ2-1; 7 nucleotides agree with TRBD2. This CDR3 has 14 amino acids. Germline values: CDR1 SEHNR, CDR2 FQNEAQ (reference sequence). The V segment lost 3 bases and the J segment 9 bases; nucleotides outside the gene matches: 8. CDR3 in DNA: TGTGCCAGCAGCTTGGCGGGAGCAACGGGTGAGCAGTTCTTC. Translating gives CASSLAGATGEQFF.

The J gene is TRBJ1-5, the V gene TRBV29-1; D ambiguous. V was cut by 7 bases and J by 0 bases, with 10 bases left in between. The CDR3 consists of 13 residues. CDR1 and CDR2 (germline): SQVTM, ANQGSEA. CDR3 DNA sequence: TGCAGCGCCACGTCAAATAGCAATCAGCCCCAGCATTTT. This encodes CSATSNSNQPQHF. Full variable domain (outside the CDR3, taken from reference TRBV29-1 and TRBJ1-5): SAVISQKPSRDICQRGTSLTIQCQVDSQVTMMFWYRQQPGQSLTLIATANQGSEATYESGFVIDKFPISRPNLTFSTLTVSNMSPEDSSIYLCSATSNSNQPQHFGDGTRLSIL.

A word on this clone: This sample also contains other DNA sequences that code for the same CDR3. V and J are TRBV5-4 and TRBJ2-7, with unresolved D. Trimming left V 4 bases short and J 0 bases short, with 8 bases between. Germline values: CDR1 SGHNT, CDR2 YYREEE (reference sequence). The CDR3 spans 13 residues. Here the CDR3 reads CASSPADSYEQYF. The CDR3 DNA reads TGTGCCAGCAGCCCGGCTGACTCCTACGAGCAGTACTTC.

The rearrangement joins TRBV7-9 to TRBJ2-5; 9 bases map to TRBD2. The DNA end lines up better with TRBJ2-7; the J call may be wrong. Germline V gene sequence: CDR1 SEHNR, CDR2 FQNEAQ (reference sequence). The CDR3 runs to 15 residues. CDR3 loop: CASSIWLAGNYEQYF. The CDR3 bases are TGTGCCAGCAGCATATGGCTAGCGGGAAACTACGAGCAGTACTTC.

This chain uses TRBV5-5 with TRBJ2-5; 7 nucleotides match TRBD1. Germline V gene data show CDR1 as SGHKS and CDR2 as YYEKEE (reference sequence). V lost 4 bases, J lost 0 bases, and 6 bases stayed unmatched. The CDR3 has 15 amino acids. As DNA, the CDR3 is TGTGCCAGCAGCCGGAGAGACAGGGACCAAGAGACCCAGTACTTC. It specifies CASSRRDRDQETQYF.

The chain recombines TRBV9 with TRBJ2-5, with 10 nucleotides matching TRBD1. The J call is uncertain, as TRBJ2-7 better fits the DNA end. CDR1 is SGDLS, CDR2 YYNGEE, per germline. The CDR3 covers 14 residues. The CDR3 here is CASSGTGGSYEQYF. CDR3 nucleotide sequence: TGTGCCAGCAGCGGGACAGGGGGATCCTACGAGCAGTACTTC.

The chain joins TRBV19 to TRBJ1-4; D call uncertain. Trimming shortened V by 3 bases and J by 6 bases, and 14 bases separated the two germline ends. Looked up from germline, CDR1 is LNHDA and CDR2 is SQIVND (reference sequence). This CDR3 is 15 amino acids long. CDR3 loop: CASSIGQVLDEKLFF. CDR3 bases: TGTGCCAGTAGTATTGGCCAGGTACTGGATGAAAAACTGTTTTTT. The full variable domain, its missing parts supplied by reference TRBV19 and TRBJ1-4, is DGGITQSPKYLFRKEGQNVTLSCEQNLNHDAMYWYRQDPGQGLRLIYYSQIVNDFQKGDIAEGYSVSREKKESFPLTVTSAQKNPTAFYLCASSIGQVLDEKLFFGSGTQLSVL.

V gene TRBV28 combines with J gene TRBJ1-4; tentative D call: TRBD1 (5 bases). The germline V gene encodes CDR1 MDHEN and CDR2 SYDVKM. The CDR3 runs 16 residues. V gave up 4 bases and J gave up 10 bases, with 22 bases separating them. CDR3 DNA: TGTGCCAGCAGTTCGGCCGATACCGGGACGTTCGGAAAACTGTTTTTT. Translation gives CASSSADTGTFGKLFF. The full variable domain, completed using reference TRBV28 and TRBJ1-4, is DVKVTQSSRYLVKRTGEKVFLECVQDMDHENMFWYRQDPGLGLRLIYFSYDVKMKEKGDIPEGYSVSREKKERFSLILESASTNQTSMYLCASSSADTGTFGKLFFGSGTQLSVL.

The chain is built from TRBV28 and TRBJ2-7; no clear D. The CDR3 totals 13 residues. The V end lost 5 bases, the J end lost 4 bases, and 12 bases lay between the germline ends. Germline values: CDR1 MDHEN, CDR2 SYDVKM. CDR3 loop: CASSPTGVYEQYF. The DNA of the CDR3 is TGTGCCAGCAGTCCAACCGGAGTGTACGAGCAGTACTTC.

This chain uses TRBV21-1 with TRBJ2-1; the table's D call, TRBD2, was not checked against the DNA. TRBV21-1 is classified as a pseudogene. The CDR3 is 15 residues long. The CDR3 loop is CASSKAGSRVGEQFF. The CDR3 DNA follows: TGTGCCAGCAGCAAGGCGGGGAGTAGGGTAGGTGAGCAGTTCTTC.

This chain connects TRBV7-9 to TRBJ2-7; D possibly corresponds to TRBD2 (5 bases). This CDR3 spans 13 amino acids. The germline V gene has CDR1 SEHNR and CDR2 FQNEAQ (reference sequence). Trimming removed 4 bases at V and 2 bases at J, with 9 bases between. In DNA form, the CDR3 reads TGTGCCAGCAGCTCAGGAGGAGCCTACGAGCAGTACTTC. The encoded protein is CASSSGGAYEQYF.

The rearrangement links TRBV5-4 to TRBJ2-7, with 13 nucleotides matching TRBD2. The CDR3 sequence is 15 residues long. Germline CDR1 is SGHNT and CDR2 is YYREEE (reference sequence). Trimming at V came to 4 bases and at J to 5 bases, leaving 6 bases not matched to a gene. CDR3 residues: CASSPGTSGTNEQYF. The CDR3 nucleotides are TGTGCCAGCAGCCCCGGGACTAGCGGGACCAACGAGCAGTACTTC.

The rearrangement links TRBV28 to TRBJ2-7, with D unclear. With 5 bases removed from V and 2 bases from J, the gap between germline ends came to 10 bases. Germline CDR1 and CDR2: MDHEN and SYDVKM. This CDR3 spans 13 amino acids. The CDR3 coding sequence is TGTGCCAGCAGTGCGGCGGTGCCCTACGAGCAGTACTTC. This encodes CASSAAVPYEQYF.

This clone came up a few times. The V call is TRBV11-2, the J call TRBJ2-7, with TRBD1 matching 7 bases. Germline trimming cut 5 bases from V and 0 bases from J; bases unmatched to any gene: 16. The CDR3 is made up of 18 amino acids. CDR1 is SGHAT, CDR2 FQNNGV, per germline. The CDR3 DNA follows: TGTGCCAGCAGCCATTCGACCGTTCTACAGGGGTCCTCCTACGAGCAGTACTTC. This encodes CASSHSTVLQGSSYEQYF.

The chain carries TRBV5-6 and TRBJ2-1; D might be TRBD2 (5 bases). Trimming left V 0 bases short and J 5 bases short, with 12 bases between. This CDR3 comprises 15 residues. In germline, CDR1 is SGHDT, CDR2 YYEEEE. The chain's CDR3 is CASSLGASPNNEQFF. The CDR3 nucleotides are TGTGCCAGCAGCTTGGGAGCTAGCCCCAACAATGAGCAGTTCTTC.

The genes are TRBV5-4 and TRBJ1-1; D is uncertain. Germline loops: CDR1 SGHNT, CDR2 YYREEE (reference sequence). The CDR3 is 12 amino acids. V was trimmed by 0 bases and J by 7 bases, leaving 7 bases between them. The CDR3: CASSLGMSEAFF. As DNA, the CDR3 is TGTGCCAGCAGCTTGGGGATGAGTGAAGCTTTCTTT.